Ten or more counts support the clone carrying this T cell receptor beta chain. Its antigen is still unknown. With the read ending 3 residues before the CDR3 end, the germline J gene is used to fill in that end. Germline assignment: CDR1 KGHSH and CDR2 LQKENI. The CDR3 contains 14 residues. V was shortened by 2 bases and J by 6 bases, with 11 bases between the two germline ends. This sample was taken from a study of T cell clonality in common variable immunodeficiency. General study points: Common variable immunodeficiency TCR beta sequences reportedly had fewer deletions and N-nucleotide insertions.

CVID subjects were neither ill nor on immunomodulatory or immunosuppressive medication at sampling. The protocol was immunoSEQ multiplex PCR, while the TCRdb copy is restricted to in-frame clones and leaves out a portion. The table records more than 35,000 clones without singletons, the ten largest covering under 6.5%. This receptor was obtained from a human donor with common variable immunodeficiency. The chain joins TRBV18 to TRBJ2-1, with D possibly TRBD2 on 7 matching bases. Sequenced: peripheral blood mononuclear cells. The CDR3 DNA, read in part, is TGTGCCAGCTCACCAAAGGGAGGGGGCAATGAG. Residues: CASSPKGGGNE. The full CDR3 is CASSPKGGGNEQFF.